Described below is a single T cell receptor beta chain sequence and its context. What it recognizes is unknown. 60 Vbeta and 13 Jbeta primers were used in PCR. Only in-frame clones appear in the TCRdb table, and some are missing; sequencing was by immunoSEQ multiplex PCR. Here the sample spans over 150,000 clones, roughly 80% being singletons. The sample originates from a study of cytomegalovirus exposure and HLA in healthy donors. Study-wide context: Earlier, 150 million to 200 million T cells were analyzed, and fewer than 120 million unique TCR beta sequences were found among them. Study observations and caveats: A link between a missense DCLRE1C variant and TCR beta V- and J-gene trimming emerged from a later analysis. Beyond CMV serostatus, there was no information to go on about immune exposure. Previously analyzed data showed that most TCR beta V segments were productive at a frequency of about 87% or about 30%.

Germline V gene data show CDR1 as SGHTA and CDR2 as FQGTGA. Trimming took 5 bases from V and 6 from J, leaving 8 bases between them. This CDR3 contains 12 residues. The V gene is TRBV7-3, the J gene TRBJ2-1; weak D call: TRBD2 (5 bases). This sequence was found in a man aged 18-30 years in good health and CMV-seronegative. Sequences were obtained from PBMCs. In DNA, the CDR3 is TGTGCCAGCAGCCCCGGGGTCAATGAGCAGTTCTTC. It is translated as CASSPGVNEQFF.